This T cell receptor beta chain appears in the sequencing data of a study of technical replicates of blood from a few donors. Profiling relied on immunoSEQ multiplex PCR, and the TCRdb table lists in-frame clones only, not all of them. The sample carries tens of thousands of clones, about 94% recorded once. V was cut by 2 bases and J by 0 bases, with 8 bases left in between. Germline CDR1 reads MNHEY; CDR2 reads SVGAGI. This CDR3 spans 15 amino acids. This clone has a handful of counts. This receptor was taken from a human donor in good health. The chain recombines TRBV6-5 with TRBJ1-3; D call uncertain. The specimen was T cells isolated from PBMCs. CDR3 region: CASSYEGPSGNTIYF. In DNA form, the CDR3 reads TGTGCCAGCAGTTACGAGGGTCCCTCTGGAAACACCATATATTTT.